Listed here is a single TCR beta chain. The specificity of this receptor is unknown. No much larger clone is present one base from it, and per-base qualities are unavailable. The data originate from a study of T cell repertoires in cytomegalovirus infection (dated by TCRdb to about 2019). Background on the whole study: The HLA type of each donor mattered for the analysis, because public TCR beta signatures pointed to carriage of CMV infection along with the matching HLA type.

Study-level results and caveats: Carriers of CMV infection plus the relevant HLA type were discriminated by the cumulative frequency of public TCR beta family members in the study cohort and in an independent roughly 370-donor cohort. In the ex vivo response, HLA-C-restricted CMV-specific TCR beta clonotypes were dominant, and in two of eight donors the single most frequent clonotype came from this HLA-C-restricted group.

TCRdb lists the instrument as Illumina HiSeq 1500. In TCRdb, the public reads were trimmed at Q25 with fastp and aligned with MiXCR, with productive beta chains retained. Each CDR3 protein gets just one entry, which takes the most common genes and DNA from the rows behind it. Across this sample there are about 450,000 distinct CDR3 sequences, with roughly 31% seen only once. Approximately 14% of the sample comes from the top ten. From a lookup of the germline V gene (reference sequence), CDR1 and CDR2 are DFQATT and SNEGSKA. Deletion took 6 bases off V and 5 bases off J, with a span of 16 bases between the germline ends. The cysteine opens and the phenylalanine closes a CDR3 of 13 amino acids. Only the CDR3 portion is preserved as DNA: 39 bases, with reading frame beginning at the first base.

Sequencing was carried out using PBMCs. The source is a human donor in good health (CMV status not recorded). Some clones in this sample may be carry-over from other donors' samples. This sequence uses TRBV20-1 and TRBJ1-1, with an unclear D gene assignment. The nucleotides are TGCAGTGCGCTGGCTTCGGCCGGGACTGAAGCTTTCTTT. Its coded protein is CSALASAGTEAFF.